These 21 T cell receptor beta chains originate from one sample sequenced in a study of T cell responses to AZD1222 COVID-19 vaccine. The table came from immunoSEQ multiplex PCR; TCRdb's copy has only in-frame clones and leaves some out. The sample includes some 14,000 clones, about four fifths seen only once; the top ten take approximately 40%. The sequenced sample was peripheral blood, obtained 28 days after the second AZD1222 dose. These receptors were obtained from an adult who received the AZD1222 COVID-19 vaccine.

This clone came up a few times. The chain couples TRBV27 to TRBJ2-1, with 8 bases lining up with TRBD2. The CDR3 consists of 14 residues. The V and J ends lost 3 bases and 3 bases, in that order; junction bases with no gene match: 1. Germline CDR1 reads MNHEY; CDR2 reads SMNVEV (reference sequence). The CDR3 spells CASSFGTSYNEQFF. CDR3 coding DNA: TGTGCCAGCAGTTTTGGGACTAGCTACAATGAGCAGTTCTTC.

The chain carries TRBV11-3 and TRBJ2-1; the D gene is possibly TRBD2 (7 bases). V lost 5 bases, J lost 5 bases, and 16 bases lay in between. This CDR3 comprises 15 residues. The germline gives CDR1 SGHNT, CDR2 YENEEA. CDR3 in amino acids: CASSGGGSLDNEQFF. CDR3 coding DNA: TGTGCCAGCAGCGGGGGCGGGAGTCTAGACAATGAGCAGTTCTTC.

This chain joins TRBV18 and TRBJ2-5; 7 bases are shared with TRBD1. CDR1 is KGHSH, CDR2 LQKENI, per germline. V lost 3 bases and J lost 3; bases outside the gene matches: 1. CDR3 size: 13 residues. The CDR3 sequence is CASSPGTEETQYF. The CDR3, as DNA: TGTGCCAGCTCACCCGGGACAGAAGAGACCCAGTACTTC.

The chain links TRBV15 to TRBJ1-2; D is perhaps TRBD1 (5 bases). This CDR3 is 15 amino acids long. Trimming removed 0 bases from V and 2 bases from J, with 10 bases in between. Looked up from germline, CDR1 is LNHNV and CDR2 is YYDKDF (reference sequence). The CDR3 DNA reads TGTGCCACCAGCAGAGAGCGGGACGGCAACTATGGCTACACCTTC. Translation: CATSRERDGNYGYTF.

The chain has TRBV5-6 and TRBJ2-7; unclear D gene. Trimming pared 5 bases from V and 0 bases from J, leaving 6 bases between. This CDR3 has 12 amino acids. CDR1 and CDR2 from the germline V gene are SGHDT and YYEEEE. In DNA, the CDR3 is TGTGCCAGCAGTTGGACCTCCTACGAGCAGTACTTC. This codes for CASSWTSYEQYF.

The chain uses TRBV2 and TRBJ2-7; 11 bases line up with TRBD2. Germline CDR1 SNHLY, CDR2 FYNNEI. J lost 0 bases, V lost 6 bases, and 13 bases had no gene match. The CDR3 length is 18 residues. CDR3 region: CASRLLTSGDPSSYEQYF. In DNA form, the CDR3 reads TGTGCCAGCAGGCTCCTGACTAGCGGGGACCCTAGCTCCTACGAGCAGTACTTC.

On this clone itself: A much larger clone differs by one base, so this may be a read error. This same CDR3 is encoded by further DNA sequences in the sample. The V gene is TRBV4-3, the J gene TRBJ1-1; no reliable D call. Germline V gene lookup returns CDR1 LGHNA and CDR2 YSLEER. CDR3 size: 13 residues. V gave up 1 base and J gave up 1 base, with 4 bases separating them. CDR3: CASSQAGNTEAFF. CDR3 bases: TGCGCCAGCAGCCAAGCTGGGAACACTGAAGCTTTCTTT.

The chain is built from TRBV10-3 and TRBJ2-4; no firm D call. In germline, CDR1 is ENHRY, CDR2 SYGVKD. The CDR3 runs to 16 residues. Trimming took 0 bases from V and 9 from J, leaving 18 bases between them. The CDR3 region has the DNA TGTGCCATCAGTGAGTCGAGCCTGGGGTTGGATGGCATTCAGTACTTC. Residues: CAISESSLGLDGIQYF.

This clone turned up a few times. The chain joins TRBV27 to TRBJ2-1, with TRBD1 identical over 8 bases. After removal of 2 bases from V and 7 bases from J, the junction contained 4 bases not matched to a gene. The germline CDR1 and CDR2 sequences are MNHEY and SMNVEV (reference sequence). This CDR3 is 14 amino acids long. The CDR3 reads CASSLGQGENEQFF. In DNA form, the CDR3 reads TGTGCCAGCAGTTTAGGACAGGGTGAGAATGAGCAGTTCTTC.

The chain links TRBV27 to TRBJ1-1, with D unresolved. The V and J ends lost 6 bases and 4 bases respectively, with 6 bases between them. The CDR3 runs 11 residues. Germline V gene lookup returns CDR1 MNHEY and CDR2 SMNVEV (reference sequence). The CDR3 protein is CASRQTTEAFF. In DNA, the CDR3 is TGTGCCAGCAGACAGACCACTGAAGCTTTCTTT.

The V call is TRBV28, the J call TRBJ1-2; D gene ambiguous. Trimming left V 2 bases short and J 3 bases short, with 13 bases between. This CDR3 spans 15 amino acids. Per germline, CDR1 MDHEN and CDR2 SYDVKM. This CDR3 is CASSLSYKLDYGYTF. The CDR3 coding sequence is TGTGCCAGCAGTTTAAGTTACAAACTTGACTATGGCTACACCTTC.

This clone was detected only once. The V call is TRBV4-2, the J call TRBJ1-5; 9 bases fit TRBD1. After removal of 0 bases from V and 1 base from J, the junction contained 4 bases not matched to a gene. In germline, CDR1 is LGHNA, CDR2 YNFKEQ. The CDR3 is 17 amino acids. This CDR3 is CASSQDGGTGSNQPQHF. For the CDR3, the DNA is TGTGCCAGCAGCCAAGATGGCGGGACAGGGAGCAATCAGCCCCAGCATTTT.

This chain uses TRBV27 with TRBJ2-1; D is tentatively TRBD1 or TRBD2 (6 bases each). The CDR3 extends over 12 amino acids. Germline CDR1 reads MNHEY; CDR2 reads SMNVEV (reference sequence). With 8 bases removed from V and 9 bases from J, the gap between germline ends came to 14 bases. This CDR3 is CASWLQGGEQFF. CDR3 DNA: TGTGCCAGCTGGTTACAGGGAGGTGAGCAGTTCTTC.

The chain recombines TRBV3-1 (or the pseudogene TRBV3-2) with TRBJ1-2; a weak D match, TRBD1 (6 bases). Germline CDR1 LGHDT, CDR2 YNNKEL (reference sequence). V lost 1 base and J 8 bases, leaving 20 bases between the germline ends. This CDR3 has 16 amino acids. The DNA of the CDR3 is TGTGCCAGCAGCCAAGGGATGGGGGCCCGGTTGGGCGGCTACACCTTC. This codes for CASSQGMGARLGGYTF.

The chain couples TRBV28 to TRBJ2-1, with D possibly being TRBD1 (6 bases). Trimming stripped 5 bases from V and 5 bases from J, with 10 bases between. CDR3 length: 13 amino acids. Germline CDR1 reads MDHEN; CDR2 reads SYDVKM. The DNA for the CDR3 is TGTGCCAGCAGTCCATGGACAGACAATGAGCAGTTCTTC. Its protein is CASSPWTDNEQFF.

The chain uses TRBV2 and TRBJ1-5; D is ambiguous. The V end lost 7 bases, the J end lost 3 bases, and 10 bases lay between the germline ends. Germline V gene lookup returns CDR1 SNHLY and CDR2 FYNNEI. This CDR3 has 13 amino acids. The CDR3 is CASIRDYNQPQHF. CDR3 in DNA: TGTGCCAGCATACGGGATTACAATCAGCCCCAGCATTTT.

The chain employs TRBV3-1 (or the pseudogene TRBV3-2) and TRBJ2-1; weak D call: TRBD2 (5 bases). This CDR3 contains 15 residues. V lost 4 bases and J 11 bases, leaving 21 bases between the germline ends. Germline CDR1 LGHDT, CDR2 YNNKEL (reference sequence). The chain's CDR3 is CASSPEEGSSIKQFF. CDR3 nucleotides: TGTGCCAGCAGCCCGGAGGAAGGTAGCTCCATCAAGCAGTTCTTC.

This clone is a singleton in its sample. This CDR3 is CASSSNRGGSYNEQFF. The DNA of the CDR3 is TGTGCCAGCAGTTCCAACAGGGGAGGATCCTACAATGAGCAGTTCTTC. This chain links TRBV7-9 with TRBJ2-1; tentative D call: TRBD1 (7 bases). The CDR3 spans 16 residues. The germline V gene has CDR1 SEHNR and CDR2 FQNEAQ (reference sequence). The germline V and J ends were trimmed by 6 bases and 1 base, with 16 bases remaining between them.

The J gene is TRBJ1-4, the V gene TRBV7-8; no definite D call. The CDR3 loop spans 15 amino acids. Germline assignment: CDR1 SGHVS and CDR2 FQNEAQ. Between the trimmed V and J ends, which lost 3 bases and 2 bases, there was a span of 10 bases. The CDR3 sequence is CASSLNPRTNEKLFF. For the CDR3, the DNA is TGTGCCAGCAGCTTGAACCCACGGACTAATGAAAAACTGTTTTTT. The full variable domain, its missing parts supplied by reference TRBV7-8 and TRBJ1-4, is GAGVSQSPRYKVAKRGQDVALRCDPISGHVSLFWYQQALGQGPEFLTYFQNEAQLDKSGLPSDRFFAERPEGSVSTLKIQRTQQEDSAVYLCASSLNPRTNEKLFFGSGTQLSVL.

The genes are TRBV6-5 and TRBJ1-1, with a weak D call TRBD1 (5 bases). V lost 5 bases, J lost 6 bases, and 13 bases lay in between. Germline V gene data show CDR1 as MNHEY and CDR2 as SVGAGI. The CDR3 consists of 13 residues. The CDR3 DNA is TGTGCCAGCAGTCCCGGGGGTCAGGCTGAAGCTTTCTTT. Residues: CASSPGGQAEAFF.

This clone was found a few times. This chain links TRBV7-9 with TRBJ1-2; D ambiguous. There are 15 residues in the CDR3. CDR1 is SEHNR and CDR2 is FQNEAQ in the germline V gene (reference sequence). The V and J ends lost 1 base and 2 bases respectively, with 11 bases between them. The CDR3 DNA follows: TGTGCCAGCAGCTTAGTCGGCGAGGAGAACTATGGCTACACCTTC. It yields the protein CASSLVGEENYGYTF.